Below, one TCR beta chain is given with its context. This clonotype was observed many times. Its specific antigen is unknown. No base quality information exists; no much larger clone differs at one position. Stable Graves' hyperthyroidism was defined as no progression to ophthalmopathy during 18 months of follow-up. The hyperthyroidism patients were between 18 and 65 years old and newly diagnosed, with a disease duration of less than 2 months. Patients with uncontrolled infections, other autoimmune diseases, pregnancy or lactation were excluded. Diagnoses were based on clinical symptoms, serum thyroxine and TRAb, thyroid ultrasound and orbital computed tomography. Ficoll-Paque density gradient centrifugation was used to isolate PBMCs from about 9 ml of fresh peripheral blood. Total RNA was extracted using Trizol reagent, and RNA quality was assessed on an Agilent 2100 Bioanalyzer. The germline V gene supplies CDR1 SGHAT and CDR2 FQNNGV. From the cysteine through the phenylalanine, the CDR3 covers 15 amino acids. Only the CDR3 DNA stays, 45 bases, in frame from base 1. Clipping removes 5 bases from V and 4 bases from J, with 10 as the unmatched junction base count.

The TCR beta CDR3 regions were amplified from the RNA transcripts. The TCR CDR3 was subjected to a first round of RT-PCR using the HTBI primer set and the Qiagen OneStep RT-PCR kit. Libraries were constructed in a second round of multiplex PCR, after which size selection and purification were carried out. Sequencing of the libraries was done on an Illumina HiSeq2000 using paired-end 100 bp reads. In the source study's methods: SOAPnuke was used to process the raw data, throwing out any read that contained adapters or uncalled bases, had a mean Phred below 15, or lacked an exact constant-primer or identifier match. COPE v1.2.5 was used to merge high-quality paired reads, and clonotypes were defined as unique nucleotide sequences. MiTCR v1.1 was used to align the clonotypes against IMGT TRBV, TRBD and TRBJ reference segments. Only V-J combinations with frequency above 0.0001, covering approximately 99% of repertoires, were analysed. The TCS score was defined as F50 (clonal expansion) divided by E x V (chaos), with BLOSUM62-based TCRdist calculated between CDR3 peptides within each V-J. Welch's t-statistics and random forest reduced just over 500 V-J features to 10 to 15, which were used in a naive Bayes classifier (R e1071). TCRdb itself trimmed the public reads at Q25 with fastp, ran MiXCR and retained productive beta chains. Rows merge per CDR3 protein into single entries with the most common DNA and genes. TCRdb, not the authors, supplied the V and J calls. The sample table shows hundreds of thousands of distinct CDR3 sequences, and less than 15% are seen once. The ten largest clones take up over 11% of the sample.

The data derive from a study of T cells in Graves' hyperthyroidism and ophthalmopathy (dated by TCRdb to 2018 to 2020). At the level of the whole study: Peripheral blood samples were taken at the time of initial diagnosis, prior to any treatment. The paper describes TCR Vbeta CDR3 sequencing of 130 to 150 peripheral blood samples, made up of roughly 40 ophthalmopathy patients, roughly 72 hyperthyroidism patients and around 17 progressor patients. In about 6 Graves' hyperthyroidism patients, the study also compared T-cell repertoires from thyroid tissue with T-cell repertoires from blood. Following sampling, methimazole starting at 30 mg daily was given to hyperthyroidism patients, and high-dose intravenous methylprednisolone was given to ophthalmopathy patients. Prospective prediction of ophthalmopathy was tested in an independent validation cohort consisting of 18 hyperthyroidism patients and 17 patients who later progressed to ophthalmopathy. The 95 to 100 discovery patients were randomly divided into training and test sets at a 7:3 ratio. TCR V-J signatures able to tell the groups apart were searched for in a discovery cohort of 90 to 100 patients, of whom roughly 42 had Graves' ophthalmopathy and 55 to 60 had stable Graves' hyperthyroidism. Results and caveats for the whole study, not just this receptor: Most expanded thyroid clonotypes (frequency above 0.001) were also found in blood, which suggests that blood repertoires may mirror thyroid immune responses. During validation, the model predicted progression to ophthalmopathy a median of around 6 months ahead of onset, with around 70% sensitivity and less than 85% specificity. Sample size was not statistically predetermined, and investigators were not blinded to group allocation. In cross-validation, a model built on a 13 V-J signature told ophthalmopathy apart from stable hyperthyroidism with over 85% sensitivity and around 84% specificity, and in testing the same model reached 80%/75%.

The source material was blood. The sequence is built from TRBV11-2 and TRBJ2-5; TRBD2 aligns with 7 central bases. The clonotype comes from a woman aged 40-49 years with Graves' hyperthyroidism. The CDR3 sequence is CASSPYRGSLETQYF. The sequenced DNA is TGTGCCAGCAGCCCCTATCGCGGGAGCTTAGAGACCCAGTACTTC.